The T cell receptor beta chain described here comes from a study of technical replicates of blood from several donors. The CDR3 runs to 16 residues. The germline V gene has CDR1 SGDLS and CDR2 YYNGEE. A word on this clone: An end of the junction differs from the germline gene, which may be a read error.

Produced via immunoSEQ multiplex PCR; TCRdb's table is partial and in-frame only. This sample has tens of thousands of clones, with about 90% found just once. This clonotype was sampled from a human donor in good health. Some clones in this sample may be carry-over from other donors' samples. This sequence joins TRBV9 and TRBJ1-4; maybe TRBD1 (6 bases). What was sequenced was PBMCs. The CDR3 reads CASSVGAGVTNEKLFF. The CDR3 DNA reads as TGTGCCAGCAGCGTAGGCGCAGGGGTAACTAATGAGAAACTGTTTTTT. The full variable domain, with the rest looked up from reference TRBV9 and TRBJ1-4, is DSGVTQTPKHLITATGQRVTLRCSPRSGDLSVYWYQQSLDQGLQFLIQYYNGEERAKGNILERFSAQQFPDLHSELNLSSLELGDSALYFCASSVGAGVTNEKLFFGSGTQLSVL.